This T cell receptor beta chain appears in the sequencing data of a study of CD8 T cell repertoires and HIV-1 epitope variants. About the study: Each of Twenty-five Gag and Nef epitope peptides stimulated a separate culture.

Concerning this clone: The antigen is undetermined.

Assay used: immunoSEQ multiplex PCR; TCRdb lists only in-frame clones, some missing. The sample includes about 6,600 clones, approximately 70% seen only once; the top ten take around 43%. The CDR3 covers 13 residues. Germline V gene sequence: CDR1 SGHNT, CDR2 YYREEE (reference sequence). V lost 2 bases to trimming and J lost 7 bases, with 13 bases between them. The sequencing sample was made of cultured CD8+ T cells derived from PBMCs. The J gene is TRBJ2-7, the V gene TRBV5-4; D is perhaps TRBD1 or TRBD2 (5 bases each). The clonotype comes from a male donor with HIV. Written as DNA, the CDR3 is TGTGCCAGCAGCTTTGGGGGTTTCGGGGAGCAGTACTTC. This translates into CASSFGGFGEQYF.